The rows below give T cell receptor beta chains drawn from one sample of a study of blood T cells in healthy people across ages. TCRdb recomputed calls from the 5' RACE reads with MiXCR, one row per CDR3 protein. The table records 1.5 million or so distinct CDR3 sequences, approximately 42% of them present only once. The sequenced sample was blood. These receptor sequences come from a young woman in good health. CDR3s include the opening cysteine and the closing phenylalanine or tryptophan. Fields, in order: clone size, V gene, J gene, CDR3 length, D gene, CDR3 DNA, CDR3 protein. D genes are given only for firm matches. Size is stated for part of the rows, as once, few or many counts, or as a class when the clone is expanded.

size: NA
V: TRBV7-8
J: TRBJ1-1
length: 16
D: NA
DNA: TGTGCCAGCAGAGGGGGAGGGGCGAATGAAGGTTGGGAAGCTTTCTTT
CDR3: CASRGGGANEGWEAFF

size: few
V: TRBV5-1
J: TRBJ2-7
length: 14
D: NA
DNA: TGCGCCAGCAGCCGGGGACAAAACATCCTACGACAGTACTTC
CDR3: CASSRGQNILRQYF

size: few
V: TRBV12-3/TRBV12-4
J: TRBJ2-7
length: 12
D: NA
DNA: TGTGCCAGCAGTTTCCACCGGGACGAGCAGTACTTC
CDR3: CASSFHRDEQYF

size: NA
V: TRBV12-3/TRBV12-4
J: TRBJ1-4
length: 14
D: NA
DNA: TGTGCCAGCACGGACGCACCAACTAATGAAAAACTGTTTTTT
CDR3: CASTDAPTNEKLFF

size: NA
V: TRBV9
J: TRBJ1-1
length: 16
D: NA
DNA: TGTGCCAGCAGCAGACGACAGGCTGGCGTGAACACTGAAGCTTTCTTT
CDR3: CASSRRQAGVNTEAFF

size: NA
V: TRBV12-3/TRBV12-4
J: TRBJ1-2
length: 12
D: NA
DNA: TGTGCCAGCAGTACGCGCACCAGCGGCTACACCTTC
CDR3: CASSTRTSGYTF

size: NA
V: TRBV2
J: TRBJ1-4
length: 13
D: TRBD1
DNA: TGTGCCAGCCGGACAGGGGGCTTGGAAAAACTGTTTTTT
CDR3: CASRTGGLEKLFF

size: NA
V: TRBV7-2
J: TRBJ2-1
length: 15
D: NA
DNA: TGTGCCAGCAGCTCTTCCCGGGAAGGCTACAATGAGCAGTTCTTC
CDR3: CASSSSREGYNEQFF

size: NA
V: TRBV27
J: TRBJ2-1
length: 14
D: NA
DNA: TGTGCCAGCAGTGAATCCGGGACGACGAATGAGCAGTTCTTC
CDR3: CASSESGTTNEQFF

size: NA
V: TRBV4-1
J: TRBJ1-6
length: 18
D: TRBD1
DNA: TGCGCCAGCAGCCAAGATCGGGACAGTAACTCCTATAATTCACCCCTCCACTTT
CDR3: CASSQDRDSNSYNSPLHF

size: few
V: TRBV7-9
J: TRBJ1-5
length: 16
D: NA
DNA: TGTGCCAGCAGCTTGGTAGGATCCAGCTCGAATCAGCCCCAGCATTTT
CDR3: CASSLVGSSSNQPQHF

size: NA
V: TRBV4-3
J: TRBJ1-4
length: 15
D: NA
DNA: TGCGCCAGCAGCCAGGGAGGGGGTCCGGTTGAAAAACTGTTTTTT
CDR3: CASSQGGGPVEKLFF

size: NA
V: TRBV6-1
J: TRBJ1-1
length: 15
D: NA
DNA: TGTGCCAGCAGTGTAATGCCCCAATCGAACACTGAAGCTTTCTTT
CDR3: CASSVMPQSNTEAFF

size: NA
V: TRBV5-1
J: TRBJ2-2
length: 15
D: TRBD1
DNA: TGCGCCAGCAGCGCGCACAGGGGTGACACCGGGGAGCTGTTTTTT
CDR3: CASSAHRGDTGELFF

size: NA
V: TRBV4-3
J: TRBJ1-4
length: 15
D: TRBD1
DNA: TGCGCCAGCACACTTACGACAGGGGGATCAGAAAAACTGTTTTTT
CDR3: CASTLTTGGSEKLFF

size: NA
V: TRBV7-9
J: TRBJ2-3
length: 16
D: TRBD2
DNA: TGTGCCAGCAGCTTACGTCTAGCGGAGCCCACAGATACGCAGTATTTT
CDR3: CASSLRLAEPTDTQYF

size: NA
V: TRBV7-9
J: TRBJ2-5
length: 16
D: NA
DNA: TGTGCCAGCAGCTTAGGGTTTAAGAGCTCCTACAATGAGCAGTACTTC
CDR3: CASSLGFKSSYNEQYF

size: few
V: TRBV11-2
J: TRBJ2-5
length: 13
D: NA
DNA: TGTGCCAGCAGCTTAGTGGAGGGAGAGACCCAGTACTTC
CDR3: CASSLVEGETQYF

size: many
V: TRBV3-1
J: TRBJ2-1
length: 15
D: NA
DNA: TGTGCCAGCAGCCAAGACCCCTCCTCCTACAATGAGCAGTTCTTC
CDR3: CASSQDPSSYNEQFF

size: few
V: TRBV2
J: TRBJ1-2
length: 14
D: NA
DNA: TGTGCCAGCAGTGACCGGGACACCACGTCGGGCTACACCTTC
CDR3: CASSDRDTTSGYTF

size: few
V: TRBV7-2
J: TRBJ2-7
length: 14
D: NA
DNA: TGTGCCAGCAGCTTACAGGGAGGCGAAAACGAGCAGTACTTC
CDR3: CASSLQGGENEQYF

size: NA
V: TRBV3-1
J: TRBJ1-1
length: 16
D: NA
DNA: TGTGCCAGCAGCCAGGGGGGTAGTCTGGCGAACACTGAAGCTTTCTTT
CDR3: CASSQGGSLANTEAFF

size: few
V: TRBV4-3
J: TRBJ2-1
length: 16
D: TRBD2
DNA: TGCGCCAGCAGCCAAGGAAGCGGGAGGGCCCCAGATGAGCAGTTCTTC
CDR3: CASSQGSGRAPDEQFF

size: NA
V: TRBV6-6
J: TRBJ2-7
length: 15
D: TRBD2
DNA: TGTGCCAGCAGTTACTCAACTAGCGGGGTCGACGAGCAGTACTTC
CDR3: CASSYSTSGVDEQYF

size: NA
V: TRBV5-1
J: TRBJ1-2
length: 16
D: NA
DNA: TGCGCCAGCAGTTATGGATCGGGGGGCTCGAGCTATGGCTACACCTTC
CDR3: CASSYGSGGSSYGYTF

size: NA
V: TRBV7-2
J: TRBJ2-3
length: 15
D: NA
DNA: TGTGCCAGCAGCTTCTGGCAGGCGGGCACAGATACGCAGTATTTT
CDR3: CASSFWQAGTDTQYF

size: NA
V: TRBV20-1
J: TRBJ2-3
length: 14
D: TRBD1
DNA: TGCAGTGCTGTCCGAGGGACAGGGGAAGATACGCAGTATTTT
CDR3: CSAVRGTGEDTQYF

size: few
V: TRBV4-2
J: TRBJ2-7
length: 14
D: NA
DNA: TGTGCCAGCAGCCAAGAGGCAGGATACTACGAGCAGTACTTC
CDR3: CASSQEAGYYEQYF

size: NA
V: TRBV12-5
J: TRBJ2-5
length: 15
D: NA
DNA: TGTGCTAGTGGTTTGGTAGTACGAGACCGGGAGACCCAGTACTTC
CDR3: CASGLVVRDRETQYF

size: NA
V: TRBV7-3
J: TRBJ2-7
length: 15
D: TRBD1
DNA: TGTGCCAGCAGTCCGGACAGGGAGCGGTCCTACGAGCAGTACTTC
CDR3: CASSPDRERSYEQYF

size: NA
V: TRBV20-1
J: TRBJ1-1
length: 15
D: TRBD1
DNA: TGCAGTGCTAAGTCCCTCCGGGACAGGGCCACTGAAGCTTTCTTT
CDR3: CSAKSLRDRATEAFF

size: NA
V: TRBV28
J: TRBJ2-7
length: 15
D: NA
DNA: TGTGCCAGCAGTTTTATCGGGGACCTCCTGGGTTTGCAGTACTTC
CDR3: CASSFIGDLLGLQYF

size: NA
V: TRBV20-1
J: TRBJ2-3
length: 13
D: NA
DNA: TGCAGTGCTCCGAGGGGGACCACAGATACGCAGTATTTT
CDR3: CSAPRGTTDTQYF

size: once
V: TRBV6-2/TRBV6-3
J: TRBJ2-1
length: 18
D: NA
DNA: TGTGCCAGCAGTTGGTATAAATTAGCCAGGGTTAGTGTTCATGAGCAGTTCTTC
CDR3: CASSWYKLARVSVHEQFF

size: NA
V: TRBV27
J: TRBJ2-7
length: 15
D: NA
DNA: TGTGCCAGCAGTTCCTCACCCGGGAGCTCCTACGAGCAGTACTTC
CDR3: CASSSSPGSSYEQYF

size: NA
V: TRBV9
J: TRBJ2-5
length: 13
D: NA
DNA: TGTGCCAGCAGCGTACTGGAGAGGGATGAGCAGTACTTC
CDR3: CASSVLERDEQYF

size: few
V: TRBV28
J: TRBJ2-1
length: 20
D: TRBD2
DNA: TGTGCCAGCAGTTCTCGGACGCAAGGGACTAGCGGGACGTCCTACAATGAGCAGTTCTTC
CDR3: CASSSRTQGTSGTSYNEQFF

size: NA
V: TRBV29-1
J: TRBJ2-1
length: 13
D: TRBD2
DNA: TGCAGCGTTACTAGCGACTCCTACAATGAGCAGTTCTTC
CDR3: CSVTSDSYNEQFF

size: NA
V: TRBV4-3
J: TRBJ2-5
length: 17
D: TRBD2
DNA: TGCGCCAGCAGCCTAGAAGTAGCGGGAGAAGGCTACAATGAGCAGTACTTC
CDR3: CASSLEVAGEGYNEQYF

size: few
V: TRBV20-1
J: TRBJ2-7
length: 13
D: NA
DNA: TGCAGTGCTAGAGGAAGTAGCTACCACGAGCAGTACTTC
CDR3: CSARGSSYHEQYF

size: NA
V: TRBV20-1
J: TRBJ1-5
length: 14
D: NA
DNA: TGCAGTGCTTCACCTAGGATGGGGGATCAGCCCCAGCATTTT
CDR3: CSASPRMGDQPQHF

size: few
V: TRBV7-8
J: TRBJ2-7
length: 12
D: TRBD1
DNA: TGTGCCAGCAGCTTAAGGGGGCTTGAGCAGTACTTC
CDR3: CASSLRGLEQYF

size: NA
V: TRBV7-2
J: TRBJ1-1
length: 13
D: NA
DNA: TGTGCCAGCAGCCCCCAGTGGTACACTGAAGCTTTCTTT
CDR3: CASSPQWYTEAFF

size: few
V: TRBV21-1
J: TRBJ2-5
length: 13
D: NA
DNA: TGTGCCAGCAGCAAATCCGGAGCCGAGACCCAGTACTTC
CDR3: CASSKSGAETQYF